Listed below are T cell receptor beta chains from one sample, sequenced in a study of blood T cell repertoires in COVID-19. Generated by immunoSEQ multiplex PCR, the TCRdb table keeps only in-frame clones and is missing some. The sample consists of 100,000 to 150,000 clones, approximately 84% of them appearing once. The sample comprised peripheral blood. These receptors originate from a man aged 60 to 69 with acute or convalescent COVID-19. The CDR3 runs from the conserved cysteine through the conserved F or W. The D gene is left open where the match is weak. The listing skips clone size in some rows; elsewhere it reads once, few, many or a size class.

j_call,v_call,clone_size,d_call,cdr3_aa,cdr3_nt
TRBJ2-1,TRBV7-6,.,.,CASSLARVNEQFF,TGTGCCAGCAGCTTAGCCAGGGTAAATGAGCAGTTCTTC
TRBJ2-3,TRBV2,.,.,CASSETQPRAGTDTQYF,TGTGCCAGCAGTGAGACGCAGCCCAGGGCCGGCACAGATACGCAGTATTTT
TRBJ2-7,TRBV19,.,.,CASSLGLGYEQYF,TGTGCCAGTAGTTTGGGACTGGGCTACGAGCAGTACTTC
TRBJ1-2,TRBV24-1,.,.,CATSDSGGSYGYTF,TGTGCCACCAGTGATTCGGGGGGAAGCTATGGCTACACCTTC
TRBJ1-6,TRBV3-1/TRBV3-2,once,TRBD1,CASSQDWTGNSPLHF,TGTGCCAGCAGCCAAGATTGGACAGGGAATTCACCCCTCCACTTT
TRBJ1-1,TRBV27,.,.,CASSLSPGVTEAFF,TGTGCCAGCAGTTTATCCCCAGGGGTGACTGAAGCTTTCTTT
TRBJ2-3,TRBV5-1,.,TRBD1,CASAAPRDRNTDTQYF,TGCGCCAGCGCCGCCCCTCGGGACAGAAACACAGATACGCAGTATTTT
TRBJ1-1,TRBV19,few,TRBD1,CASQGDERTEAFF,TGTGCCAGCCAGGGGGATGAGAGAACTGAAGCTTTCTTT
TRBJ2-5,TRBV10-3,.,.,CAISAQGDETQYF,TGTGCCATCAGTGCACAGGGTGACGAGACCCAGTACTTC
TRBJ1-5,TRBV30,few,TRBD1,CAWSGTGGTVGNQPQHF,TGTGCCTGGAGCGGGACAGGGGGCACGGTGGGCAATCAGCCCCAGCATTTT
TRBJ1-2,TRBV9,.,TRBD1,CASSESTGVKSNYGYTF,TGTGCCAGCAGCGAATCGACAGGGGTAAAGTCTAACTATGGCTACACCTTC
TRBJ1-6,TRBV5-1,.,.,CASSSAAGNSPLHF,TGCGCCAGCAGCTCCGCGGCGGGGAATTCACCCCTCCACTTT
TRBJ1-2,TRBV27,.,TRBD1,CASSYRDRAYGYTF,TGTGCCAGCAGCTACCGGGACAGGGCCTATGGCTACACCTTC
TRBJ2-3,TRBV5-6,.,TRBD2,CASSQPGLATDTQYF,TGTGCCAGCAGCCAGCCGGGACTAGCGACAGATACGCAGTATTTT
TRBJ2-1,TRBV27,.,TRBD2,CASSWTSGTNEQFF,TGTGCCAGCAGTTGGACTAGCGGAACCAATGAGCAGTTCTTC
TRBJ2-1,TRBV18,.,.,CASSPPGGNEQFF,TGTGCCAGCTCACCACCAGGCGGCAATGAGCAGTTCTTC
TRBJ2-5,TRBV27,.,TRBD2,CASSSQGGSETQYF,TGTGCCAGCAGTTCGCAGGGAGGGTCGGAGACCCAGTACTTC
TRBJ1-5,TRBV2,.,TRBD1,CASRGLDRGVNQPQHF,TGTGCCAGCAGAGGCCTGGACAGGGGGGTCAATCAGCCCCAGCATTTT
TRBJ2-3,TRBV10-1,.,TRBD2,CASSASSGGDTQYF,TGCGCCAGCAGTGCGAGTAGCGGGGGGGATACGCAGTATTTT
TRBJ1-5,TRBV6-2/TRBV6-3,.,.,CASSYDNRVGQPQHF,TGTGCCAGCAGTTACGATAACAGGGTGGGTCAGCCCCAGCATTTT
TRBJ2-7,TRBV21-1,.,.,CASSNGDASSYEQYF,TGTGCCAGCAGCAATGGAGACGCATCATCCTACGAGCAGTACTTC
TRBJ2-5,TRBV19,once,TRBD2,CASMTSLSGGTQYF,TGTGCCAGTATGACTAGCCTTTCCGGGGGGACCCAGTACTTC
TRBJ2-7,TRBV28,.,TRBD1,CASSPETRTGDYEQYF,TGTGCCAGCAGCCCAGAAACCAGGACAGGGGATTACGAGCAGTACTTC
TRBJ2-1,TRBV29-1,.,TRBD2,CSVELAGGPIGANEQFF,TGCAGCGTTGAATTGGCGGGGGGGCCTATTGGAGCCAATGAGCAGTTCTTC
TRBJ1-2,TRBV6-6,.,TRBD1,CASSPTGSLGQSYGYTF,TGTGCCAGCAGTCCGACAGGGTCCTTAGGGCAGTCGTATGGCTACACCTTC
TRBJ2-7,TRBV2,.,TRBD1,CASSEGQVGKQYF,TGTGCCAGCAGTGAGGGACAGGTCGGCAAGCAGTACTTC
TRBJ1-4,TRBV29-1,.,TRBD1,CSVGTGWNEKLFF,TGCAGCGTGGGGACAGGCTGGAATGAAAAACTGTTTTTT
TRBJ1-1,TRBV11-1,once,.,CASSTRQVNGEVFF,TGTGCCAGCAGCACTCGACAGGTTAATGGGGAAGTGTTCTTT
TRBJ2-2,TRBV5-4,once,TRBD1,CASSRAGGTGELFF,TGTGCCAGCAGCCGAGCAGGGGGAACCGGGGAGCTGTTTTTT
TRBJ2-7,TRBV4-1,.,.,CASSLRDTPRYEQYF,TGCGCCAGCAGCCTCCGGGACACCCCTCGTTACGAGCAGTACTTC
TRBJ1-3,TRBV9,few,.,CASSVRGSGNTIYF,TGTGCCAGCAGCGTTCGGGGATCTGGAAACACCATATATTTT
TRBJ1-2,TRBV7-9,.,TRBD1,CASSLGTGGGYTF,TGTGCCAGCAGTTTAGGGACAGGGGGTGGCTACACCTTC
TRBJ1-2,TRBV30,.,.,CAWQTGSPYGYTF,TGTGCCTGGCAGACAGGAAGCCCCTATGGCTACACCTTC
TRBJ1-1,TRBV7-3,few,.,CASSLEGGNTEAFF,TGTGCCAGCAGCTTGGAAGGGGGGAACACTGAAGCTTTCTTT
TRBJ1-2,TRBV6-2/TRBV6-3,few,.,CASSYSSGGANYGYTF,TGTGCCAGCAGTTACTCGTCGGGGGGCGCTAACTATGGCTACACCTTC
TRBJ1-2,TRBV19,.,TRBD1,CASTPPGAGGSSNYGYTF,TGTGCCAGTACCCCGCCAGGGGCAGGGGGGTCGTCTAACTATGGCTACACCTTC
TRBJ1-3,TRBV19,few,.,CASIPDRGSSGNTIYF,TGTGCCAGTATCCCCGATAGGGGCAGCTCTGGAAACACCATATATTTT
TRBJ1-6,TRBV19,.,.,CAIRGPDDNSPLHF,TGTGCCATCCGTGGGCCAGACGATAATTCACCCCTCCACTTT
TRBJ1-1,TRBV5-6,.,TRBD1,CASSLPGTVNTEAFF,TGTGCCAGCAGCTTACCCGGGACAGTGAACACTGAAGCTTTCTTT
TRBJ1-1,TRBV24-1,.,TRBD1,CATSGTGQGIGEAFF,TGTGCCACCAGTGGCACCGGACAGGGCATCGGTGAAGCTTTCTTT
TRBJ2-5,TRBV5-1,.,TRBD1,CASRVNPGQGLETQYF,TGCGCCAGCCGGGTAAACCCGGGACAGGGATTGGAGACCCAGTACTTC
TRBJ2-5,TRBV24-1,.,TRBD1,CATSDPGTEETQYF,TGTGCCACCAGTGACCCCGGGACAGAAGAGACCCAGTACTTC
TRBJ1-1,TRBV7-9,.,.,CASSLAQGGDTEAFF,TGTGCCAGCAGCTTAGCGCAAGGAGGGGACACTGAAGCTTTCTTT
TRBJ2-3,TRBV7-8,.,TRBD2,CASSLVAGASTDTQYF,TGTGCCAGCAGCTTAGTAGCGGGAGCCAGCACAGATACGCAGTATTTT
TRBJ1-3,TRBV18,once,.,CASSPSGGSGNTIYF,TGTGCCAGCTCACCAAGCGGGGGTTCTGGAAACACCATATATTTT
TRBJ1-2,TRBV5-6,.,.,CASSPSSRRNYGYTF,TGTGCCAGCAGCCCTTCCTCCCGCCGGAACTATGGCTACACCTTC
TRBJ1-5,TRBV27,.,.,CASSLLGEGQPQHF,TGTGCCAGCAGTTTATTAGGTGAGGGTCAGCCCCAGCATTTT
TRBJ2-5,TRBV5-6,.,.,CASSPLDQRRETQYF,TGTGCCAGCAGCCCTTTAGACCAGCGGCGAGAGACCCAGTACTTC
TRBJ2-2,TRBV19,.,TRBD2,CASSKSGGAVTGELFF,TGTGCCAGTAGCAAGAGCGGGGGGGCGGTCACCGGGGAGCTGTTTTTT
TRBJ1-5,TRBV30,.,TRBD1,CAWDNRGRGNQPQHF,TGTGCCTGGGATAACAGGGGGCGCGGCAATCAGCCCCAGCATTTT
TRBJ2-7,TRBV7-8,.,TRBD2,CASSLVGRGVTIYEQYF,TGTGCCAGCAGCTTAGTCGGGAGGGGGGTTACCATTTACGAGCAGTACTTC
TRBJ2-1,TRBV7-8,.,.,CASSLQGQGNLGTSKFDNEQFF,TGTGCCAGCAGCTTACAGGGACAGGGTAATCTTGGGACTAGTAAATTCGACAATGAGCAGTTCTTC
TRBJ1-1,TRBV6-5,.,.,CASTSLMNTEAFF,TGTGCCAGCACCTCCCTAATGAACACTGAAGCTTTCTTT
TRBJ2-7,TRBV29-1,.,TRBD1,CSVTQGAQDEQYF,TGCAGCGTTACTCAGGGGGCGCAGGACGAGCAGTACTTC
TRBJ2-6,TRBV6-5,.,.,CASSQGIYGANVLTF,TGTGCCAGCAGTCAGGGGATATACGGGGCCAACGTCCTGACTTTC
TRBJ2-5,TRBV30,.,TRBD2,CAWSRPGGQETQYF,TGTGCCTGGAGCCGGCCGGGGGGGCAAGAGACCCAGTACTTC
TRBJ2-3,TRBV5-1,.,.,CASSLGGTTTSTDTQYF,TGCGCCAGCAGCTTGGGTGGTACAACTACAAGCACAGATACGCAGTATTTT
TRBJ2-1,TRBV3-1/TRBV3-2,.,TRBD2,CASSQVSGTSSYNEQFF,TGTGCCAGCAGCCAGGTATCCGGGACTAGTTCTTACAATGAGCAGTTCTTC
TRBJ2-7,TRBV7-9,few,.,CASSPVGGLRDYEQYF,TGTGCCAGCAGCCCAGTCGGGGGGCTACGAGATTACGAGCAGTACTTC
TRBJ1-1,TRBV7-2,.,.,CASSLAPGLNTEAFF,TGTGCCAGCAGCTTAGCTCCAGGGTTGAACACTGAAGCTTTCTTT